This TCR beta chain was identified in a study of blood T cell repertoires in COVID-19 (TCRdb year 2020). With regard to the full study: The collaborator samples originated in the United States, Italy and Spain and spanned the acute and convalescent phases of COVID-19. The samples were drawn from the first 160 participants of the ongoing ImmuneRACE study and from more than 1,000 subjects provided by 6 global collaborators. The prospective study material was composed of cDNA or gDNA derived from T cells, B-cell-depleted T cells, or PBMCs. Where available, HLA class I and class II types were taken from metadata supplied by the sample provider and were not determined by assay-based typing. Subjects who had been exposed to COVID-19, were actively infected with it, or had recovered from it provided the deeply sampled blood TCRbeta repertoires that made up the dataset. Sample metadata almost always included a de-identified subject ID, COVID-19 status, age in years and sex. The repertoires were released in a freely available public database intended as a resource for research on the immune response to SARS-CoV-2. What the work shows at the level of the full study, not this receptor alone: How much clinical and demographic metadata was included differed by source and by participant, and the metadata was provided uncurated.

There are 13 amino acids in the CDR3, from cysteine to phenylalanine inclusive. Of all the DNA, just the CDR3 is kept, 39 bases in frame from base 1. V and J are truncated by 3 bases and 6 bases respectively, leaving an intervening sequence of 11 bases. From a lookup of the germline V gene (reference sequence), CDR1 and CDR2 are MNHEY and SMNVEV. Whole blood was collected in K2EDTA tubes by collaborating institutions according to the institutions' own protocols. For TCRbeta analysis, collaborator samples were shipped as frozen whole blood, as isolated PBMCs, or as DNA extracted from either sample type. The immunoSEQ Assay, a bias-controlled multiplex PCR, was used to amplify TCRbeta CDR3 regions from genomic DNA. Concerning the study's data processing: Within the assay, amplification of reference gene primers was used to estimate how many nucleated cells each sample contained. To quantify the absolute abundance of each unique TCRbeta CDR3 rearrangement, sequence reads were collapsed and filtered. For each sample, productive Simpson clonality was calculated as the square root of Simpson's diversity index across productive rearrangements. TCRdb re-hosts the immuneACCESS table, in-frame sequences only. Its copies lack some clones; in the studies checked, an unresolved V gene accounts for under half of them, and the cause for the rest is not known. Clonal size and the V and J genes are those of that table, whereas D and trimming came from the DNA. The sample table holds about 380,000 clones, of which almost 90% were seen once. Approximately 7% of the sample rests with the top ten.

Details on this clone: Its antigen is not yet known. Base qualities are not recorded, but no much larger clone differs from it by a single base.

Sequencing input: peripheral blood. The chain employs TRBV27 and TRBJ1-2, with the D gene too uncertain to name. The TCR sequence derives from a man younger than 35 with active or convalescent COVID-19. DNA sequence: TGTGCCAGCAGTTTTAGGGCGGGTAATGGCTACACCTTC. This is translated as CASSFRAGNGYTF.